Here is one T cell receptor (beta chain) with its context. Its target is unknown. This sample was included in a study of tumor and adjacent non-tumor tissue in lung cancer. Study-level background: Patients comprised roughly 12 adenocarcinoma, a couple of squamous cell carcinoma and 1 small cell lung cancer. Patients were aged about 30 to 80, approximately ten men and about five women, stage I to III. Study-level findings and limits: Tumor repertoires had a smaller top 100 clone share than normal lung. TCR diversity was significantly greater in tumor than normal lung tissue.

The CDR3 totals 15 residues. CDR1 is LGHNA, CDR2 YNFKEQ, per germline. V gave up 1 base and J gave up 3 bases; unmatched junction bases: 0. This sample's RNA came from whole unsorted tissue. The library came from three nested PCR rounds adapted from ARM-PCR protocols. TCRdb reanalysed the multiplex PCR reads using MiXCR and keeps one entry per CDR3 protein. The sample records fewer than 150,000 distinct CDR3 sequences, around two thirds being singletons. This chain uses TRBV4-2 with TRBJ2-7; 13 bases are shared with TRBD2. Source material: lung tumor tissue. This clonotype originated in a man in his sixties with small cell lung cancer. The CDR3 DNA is TGTGCCAGCAGCCAAGGGACTAGCGGGGGCTACGAGCAGTACTTC. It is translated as CASSQGTSGGYEQYF.